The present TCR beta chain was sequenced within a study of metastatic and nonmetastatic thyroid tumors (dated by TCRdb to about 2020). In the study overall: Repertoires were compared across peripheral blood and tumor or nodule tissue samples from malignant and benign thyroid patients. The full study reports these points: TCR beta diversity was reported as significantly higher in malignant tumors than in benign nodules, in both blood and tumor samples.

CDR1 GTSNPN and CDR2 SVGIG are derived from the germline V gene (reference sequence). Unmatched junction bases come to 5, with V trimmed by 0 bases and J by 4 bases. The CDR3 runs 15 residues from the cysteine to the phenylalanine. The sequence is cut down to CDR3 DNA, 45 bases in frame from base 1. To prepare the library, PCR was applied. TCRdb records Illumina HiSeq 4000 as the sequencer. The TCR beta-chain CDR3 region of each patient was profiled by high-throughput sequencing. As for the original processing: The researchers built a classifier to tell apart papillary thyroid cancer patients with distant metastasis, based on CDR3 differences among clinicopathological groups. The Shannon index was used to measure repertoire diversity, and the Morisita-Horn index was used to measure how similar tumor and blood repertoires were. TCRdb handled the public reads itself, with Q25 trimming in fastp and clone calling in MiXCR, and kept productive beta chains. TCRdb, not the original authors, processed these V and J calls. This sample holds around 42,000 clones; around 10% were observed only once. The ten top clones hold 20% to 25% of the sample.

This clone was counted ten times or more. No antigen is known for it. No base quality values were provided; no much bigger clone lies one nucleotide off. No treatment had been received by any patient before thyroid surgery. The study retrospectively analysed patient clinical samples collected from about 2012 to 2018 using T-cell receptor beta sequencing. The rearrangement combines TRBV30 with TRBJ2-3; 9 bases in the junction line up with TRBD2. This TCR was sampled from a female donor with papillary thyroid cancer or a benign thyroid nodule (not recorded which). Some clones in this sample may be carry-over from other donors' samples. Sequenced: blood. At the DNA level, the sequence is TGTGCCTGGAGTGTACCAGCGGGGGGCGCAGATACGCAGTATTTT. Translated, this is CAWSVPAGGADTQYF.